This paragraph covers one T cell receptor beta chain sequence. The antigen is unknown. The data stem from a study of OX40 agonist ivuxolimab in advanced cancers. Overall study findings and caveats: CD8+ T cells averaged more expanded clones than CD4+.

Clones were read by immunoSEQ multiplex PCR, and TCRdb kept only the in-frame ones, dropping some. The sample has 67,000 or so clones; 85% are singletons. The sample consisted of CD4+ or CD8+ T cells sorted from blood, taken in a trial of the OX40 agonist ivuxolimab. This sequence was found in an adult with an advanced solid tumor such as melanoma, head and neck, liver or kidney cancer.

Here the CDR3 DNA reads TGTGCCAGCAGCTATGGGACTCATAACCGTCACACCGGGGAGCTGTTTTTT. Amino acids: CASSYGTHNRHTGELFF. The rearrangement uses TRBV11-3 and TRBJ2-2; possibly TRBD2 for D (6 bases). Germline CDR1 SGHNT, CDR2 YENEEA. This CDR3 is 17 amino acids long. With 4 bases removed from V and 3 bases from J, the gap between germline ends came to 18 bases.